The 16 T cell receptor beta chains presented below share a single source sample, sequenced in a study of shared clonotypes between healthy human individuals. Cells designated naive CD8 were CD45RO-negative and were positively selected for CCR7, with terminally differentiated effector memory CD45RA+ cells excluded. Using immunoSEQ multiplex PCR, the repertoire was profiled, and TCRdb retains in-frame clones only, with some absent. This table has 1.5 million to 2.5 million clones, less than 95% appearing once. The sequencing sample was made of naive CD8+ T cells sorted from blood. Source of these receptors: a man between 18 and 35 years old in good health.

This chain uses TRBV27 with TRBJ1-2; 7 bases line up with TRBD1. Germline V gene data show CDR1 as MNHEY and CDR2 as SMNVEV (reference sequence). The CDR3 is 16 amino acids. The ends lost 1 base at V and 8 bases at J; junction bases unmatched: 13. The CDR3 DNA is TGTGCCAGCAGTTTATTGGGCCCGGAAATGGACAGGGGCTACACCTTC. It translates to CASSLLGPEMDRGYTF.

Note on this clone: Other DNA sequences within the sample encode an identical CDR3. This chain uses TRBV13 with TRBJ2-2; D not certain. The CDR3 runs to 15 residues. The germline V and J ends were trimmed by 3 bases and 1 base, with 9 bases remaining between them. Germline V gene lookup returns CDR1 PRHDT and CDR2 FYEKMQ (reference sequence). This chain's CDR3 is CASSLGLRNTGELFF. CDR3 bases: TGTGCCAGCAGCTTGGGCCTAAGGAACACCGGGGAGCTGTTTTTT.

J is TRBJ1-4 and V is TRBV7-9, with 7 bases matching TRBD1. The CDR3 length is 16 residues. Germline CDR1 SEHNR, CDR2 FQNEAQ (reference sequence). Trimming at V came to 5 bases and at J to 7 bases, leaving 13 bases not matched to a gene. The DNA of the CDR3 is TGTGCCAGCAGCGCGGGCCGACAGGGAAATTCTGAAAAACTGTTTTTT. It specifies CASSAGRQGNSEKLFF.

The chain carries TRBV5-1 and TRBJ2-3; 14 positions match TRBD2. The CDR3 runs to 17 residues. Germline CDR1 reads SGHRS; CDR2 reads YFSETQ. The J segment lost 1 base and the V segment lost 4 bases, leaving 5 bases of the junction unmatched. CDR3 loop: CASSPTSGRAGTDTQYF. The CDR3 region has the DNA TGCGCCAGCAGCCCGACTAGCGGGAGGGCCGGCACAGATACGCAGTATTTT.

The V gene is TRBV7-9, the J gene TRBJ1-5, with unresolved D. Trimming took 1 base from V and 2 from J, leaving 12 bases between them. The CDR3 is 16 residues long. Germline CDR1 and CDR2: SEHNR and FQNEAQ (reference sequence). CDR3 sequence: CASSLGRNEGNQPQHF. CDR3 bases: TGTGCCAGCAGCTTAGGACGCAATGAGGGCAATCAGCCCCAGCATTTT.

V and J are TRBV30 and TRBJ2-7; D ambiguous. Per germline, CDR1 GTSNPN and CDR2 SVGIG (reference sequence). The CDR3 is 15 amino acids. V lost 0 bases to trimming and J lost 0 bases, with 12 bases between them. CDR3 region: CAWSVSGGTSYEQYF. As DNA, the CDR3 is TGTGCCTGGAGTGTGTCTGGCGGAACCTCCTACGAGCAGTACTTC.

The chain is built from TRBV19 and TRBJ1-2; maybe TRBD1 (5 bases). CDR1 LNHDA and CDR2 SQIVND come from the germline V gene (reference sequence). The CDR3 consists of 13 residues. V dropped 5 bases and J dropped 5 bases, with 12 bases sitting between them. CDR3 residues: CASSSGIVYGYTF. The CDR3, as DNA: TGTGCCAGTAGTTCAGGGATTGTGTATGGCTACACCTTC.

The sample holds one count of this clone. The chain is built from TRBV28 and TRBJ2-5; a possible D gene is TRBD2 (6 bases). V was pared by 3 bases and J by 4 bases, with 9 bases between. The CDR3 has 13 amino acids. CDR1 and CDR2 from the germline V gene are MDHEN and SYDVKM. The CDR3 nucleotides read TGTGCCAGCAGTTTGAACGGGGGAGAGACCCAGTACTTC. This codes for CASSLNGGETQYF. Complete variable domain (other parts from reference TRBV28 and TRBJ2-5): DVKVTQSSRYLVKRTGEKVFLECVQDMDHENMFWYRQDPGLGLRLIYFSYDVKMKEKGDIPEGYSVSREKKERFSLILESASTNQTSMYLCASSLNGGETQYFGPGTRLLVL.

The chain couples TRBV29-1 to TRBJ2-7; possibly TRBD2 for D (6 bases). Trimming pared 4 bases from V and 0 bases from J, leaving 10 bases between. The V gene's germline CDR1 is SQVTM and CDR2 ANQGSEA. The CDR3 consists of 13 residues. The CDR3 sequence is CSVVAENSYEQYF. The CDR3 region has the DNA TGCAGCGTTGTAGCGGAGAACTCCTACGAGCAGTACTTC.

The chain couples TRBV5-1 to TRBJ2-1; D gene unclear. The germline V and J ends were trimmed by 1 base and 6 bases, with 8 bases remaining between them. CDR1 SGHRS and CDR2 YFSETQ come from the germline V gene. The CDR3 runs 13 residues. In DNA form, the CDR3 reads TGCGCCAGCAGCTTGACGCGGTTCAATGAGCAGTTCTTC. It yields the protein CASSLTRFNEQFF.

The chain recombines TRBV27 with TRBJ2-7; no definite D call. The V end was cut by 3 bases, the J end by 0 bases, with 18 bases between. Germline V gene sequence: CDR1 MNHEY, CDR2 SMNVEV (reference sequence). This CDR3 is 17 amino acids long. The CDR3 sequence is CASSFQPSEKISYEQYF. The CDR3 DNA follows: TGTGCCAGCAGTTTCCAACCTTCAGAGAAGATCTCCTACGAGCAGTACTTC.

The count of this clone is one. This chain connects TRBV29-1 to TRBJ2-7; TRBD2 agrees at 11 bases. Losses at the gene ends were 5 bases for V and 7 bases for J; bases not matched to a gene: 4. Germline CDR1 reads SQVTM; CDR2 reads ANQGSEA. This CDR3 is 12 amino acids long. The CDR3 region has the DNA TGCAGCGTTTGGGGACTAGCGGCGGAGCAGTACTTC. This codes for CSVWGLAAEQYF.

This chain connects TRBV27 to TRBJ2-7, with a weak D call TRBD1 (6 bases). The CDR3 is 14 residues long. The germline V and J ends were trimmed by 5 bases and 2 bases, with 13 bases remaining between them. Germline values: CDR1 MNHEY, CDR2 SMNVEV (reference sequence). In DNA form, the CDR3 reads TGTGCCAGCAGTGACTCGACAGGAGCCTACGAGCAGTACTTC. It specifies CASSDSTGAYEQYF.

The chain couples TRBV6-1 to TRBJ2-5; the D is unclear. Germline values: CDR1 MNHNS, CDR2 SASEGT. The V and J ends lost 3 bases and 1 base respectively, with 12 bases between them. The CDR3 loop spans 15 amino acids. As DNA, the CDR3 is TGTGCCAGCAGTGATGCACTCCTTGTCCAAGAGACCCAGTACTTC. It translates to CASSDALLVQETQYF.

The chain combines TRBV2 with TRBJ1-4; perhaps TRBD1 as D (5 bases). The V gene lost 6 bases and the J gene lost 0 bases, with 14 bases spanning the gap. This CDR3 contains 16 residues. CDR1 and CDR2 from the germline V gene are SNHLY and FYNNEI. CDR3 sequence: CASRETAYTTNEKLFF. The CDR3 region has the DNA TGTGCCAGCAGGGAGACAGCCTATACAACTAATGAAAAACTGTTTTTT.

This rearrangement joins TRBV10-2 to TRBJ2-1; 8 bases are a match to TRBD2. Germline-derived CDR1 and CDR2 are WSHSY and SAAADI. V lost 2 bases to trimming and J lost 8 bases; unmatched junction nucleotides: 11. The CDR3 extends over 16 amino acids. CDR3 region: CASSEGERGPYHEQFF. CDR3 nucleotide sequence: TGCGCCAGCAGTGAGGGGGAGCGGGGGCCCTATCATGAGCAGTTCTTC.